This T cell receptor beta chain derives from a study of T cell clonotyping in hematopoietic cell transplantation. Study-level results: Graft donor and pretransplant recipient Inverse Simpson Index values predicted broader posttransplant TCR diversity. Recipient TCR diversity dropped after transplant; expanded clonotypes rose from day 30 to 180.

The data were produced by immunoSEQ multiplex PCR, yet TCRdb's version contains in-frame clones alone and is incomplete. This table has 12,000 to 15,000 clones, roughly 60% appearing once. As for this clone: What it recognizes is unknown.

Material: PBMCs. The sequence was obtained from a human donor who either received an allogeneic hematopoietic cell transplant for a myeloid malignancy or was a related donor (not recorded which). Some clones in this sample may be carry-over from other donors' samples.

CDR3 nucleotide sequence: TGTGCCAGCAGGTCCGGGACAGGGGACCTTTACTATGGCTACACCTTC. Translated: CASRSGTGDLYYGYTF. This chain joins TRBV5-4 and TRBJ1-2; TRBD1 matches 10 bases. The germline V gene has CDR1 SGHNT and CDR2 YYREEE (reference sequence). The V segment lost 5 bases and the J segment 3 bases; nucleotides outside the gene matches: 10. This CDR3 contains 16 residues.